A single sample is the source of the 2 T cell receptor beta chains below, sequenced in a study of blood T cell repertoires in COVID-19. Clones were read by immunoSEQ multiplex PCR, and TCRdb kept only the in-frame ones, dropping some. The profile covers about 110,000 clones, with about 91% appearing a single time and under 7% taken by the ten largest. The sample comprised peripheral blood. The receptors were sampled from a man aged 50-60 years with active or convalescent COVID-19.

V is TRBV7-2 and J is TRBJ2-7; possible D gene TRBD1, 5 bases. V gave up 1 base and J gave up 0 bases, with 10 bases separating them. The CDR3 extends over 15 amino acids. Germline CDR1 and CDR2: SGHTA and FQGNSA. CDR3 loop: CASSLGVGVSYEQYF. In DNA form, the CDR3 reads TGTGCCAGCAGCTTAGGTGTAGGGGTCTCCTACGAGCAGTACTTC.

CDR3 in DNA: TGTGCCAGCAGCCAAGGACAGGGCTTGGGTACCGGGGAGCTGTTTTTT. Translated: CASSQGQGLGTGELFF. V usage is TRBV3-1 (or the pseudogene TRBV3-2) and J usage is TRBJ2-2, with TRBD1 identical over 7 bases. V was pared by 1 base and J by 5 bases, with 7 bases of the junction left unmatched. Germline lookup yields CDR1 LGHDT and CDR2 YNNKEL (reference sequence). The CDR3 covers 16 residues.